This TCR beta chain came from a study of T cells in Graves' hyperthyroidism and ophthalmopathy. General study findings and limits: Ophthalmopathy prediction by the model preceded onset by a median about 6 months.

There are a few counts of this clonotype. Its antigen is currently unknown. Amplification of TCR beta CDR3 regions used RNA as the template. HTBI primers were employed in a first-round RT-PCR of the TCR CDR3. Via MiXCR, TCRdb re-called the multiplex PCR reads, giving one row per CDR3 protein. The sample consists of almost 600,000 distinct CDR3 sequences, about half of them appearing once. The sample consisted of peripheral blood or thyroid tissue (not recorded which). The clonotype comes from a woman aged 18-30 years with Graves' hyperthyroidism.

CDR3 nucleotide sequence: TGTGCCAGCAGTTTGTCCAGACCAGGGGAGCTGTTTTTT. The encoded protein is CASSLSRPGELFF. This sequence joins TRBV27 and TRBJ2-2; no definite D call. This CDR3 region has 13 residues. Germline V gene data show CDR1 as MNHEY and CDR2 as SMNVEV (reference sequence). V was clipped by 3 bases and J by 8 bases, with 10 bases between them.